A single sample is the source of the 31 T cell receptor beta chains below, sequenced in a study of blood T cell repertoires in COVID-19. Generated by immunoSEQ multiplex PCR, the TCRdb table keeps only in-frame clones and is missing some. The sample shows a few hundred thousand clones, around 83% of them seen only once. The sequenced sample was peripheral blood. The receptor set was obtained from a man in his forties or fifties who had recovered from COVID-19.

The chain combines TRBV30 with TRBJ2-3; TRBD1 matches 9 bases. The CDR3 length is 14 residues. The germline V gene encodes CDR1 GTSNPN and CDR2 SVGIG (reference sequence). Unmatched junction bases numbered 6, after V lost 5 bases and J lost 3 bases. CDR3 sequence reads: CAWDQGTGTDTQYF. The CDR3 nucleotides read TGTGCCTGGGACCAGGGGACAGGGACAGATACGCAGTATTTT.

The J gene is TRBJ1-5, the V gene TRBV6-5; tentative D call: TRBD1 (6 bases). Germline V gene lookup returns CDR1 MNHEY and CDR2 SVGAGI. The CDR3 is 15 amino acids. The ends were cut back, 4 bases at V and 2 bases at J, with 12 bases in the middle. CDR3 loop: CASSLQGWGNQPQHF. For the CDR3, the DNA is TGTGCCAGCAGTTTACAGGGTTGGGGCAATCAGCCCCAGCATTTT.

This rearrangement joins TRBV5-1 to TRBJ1-1, with D possibly being TRBD1 (5 bases). The CDR3 is 14 residues long. From germline, CDR1 is SGHRS and CDR2 YFSETQ. Trimming left V 4 bases short and J 1 base short, with 11 bases between. The CDR3 reads CASSTGVGNTEAFF. The CDR3 coding sequence is TGCGCCAGCAGCACAGGAGTAGGGAACACTGAAGCTTTCTTT.

The J gene is TRBJ1-4, the V gene TRBV18, with D possibly matching TRBD1 (6 bases). Trimming stripped 4 bases from V and 7 bases from J, with 13 bases between. The CDR3 spans 14 residues. Germline CDR1 and CDR2: KGHSH and LQKENI. CDR3 region: CASSQQGPPEKLFF. The DNA of the CDR3 is TGTGCCAGCTCACAACAGGGTCCCCCTGAAAAACTGTTTTTT.

The chain combines TRBV19 with TRBJ2-2; tentatively, D is TRBD1 (6 bases). The CDR3 has 16 residues. The V end lost 6 bases, the J end lost 3 bases, and 17 bases lay between the germline ends. The germline CDR1 and CDR2 sequences are LNHDA and SQIVND (reference sequence). The CDR3 sequence: CASRAAWGRDTGELFF. In DNA form, the CDR3 reads TGTGCCAGTAGGGCCGCCTGGGGGCGGGACACCGGGGAGCTGTTTTTT.

V gene TRBV7-9 combines with J gene TRBJ1-3, with D maybe TRBD1 (5 bases). Germline V gene sequence: CDR1 SEHNR, CDR2 FQNEAQ (reference sequence). V was cut by 2 bases and J by 1 base, with 12 bases left in between. CDR3 length: 16 amino acids. CDR3: CASSLIPGASGNTIYF. CDR3 coding DNA: TGTGCCAGCAGCTTAATTCCTGGGGCTTCTGGAAACACCATATATTTT.

There are a few counts of this clone. The rearrangement joins TRBV28 to TRBJ1-3, with a weak D call TRBD1 (5 bases). Trimming stripped 3 bases from V and 2 bases from J, with 8 bases between. The V gene's germline CDR1 is MDHEN and CDR2 SYDVKM. The CDR3 is 14 amino acids. The CDR3: CASSFSGTGNTIYF. The CDR3 coding sequence is TGTGCCAGCAGTTTTTCAGGGACTGGAAACACCATATATTTT.

The chain links TRBV18 to TRBJ2-2; 11 positions match TRBD2. CDR1 is KGHSH and CDR2 is LQKENI in the germline V gene. V was clipped by 3 bases and J by 1 base; unmatched bases: 4. The CDR3 contains 17 residues. The CDR3 nucleotides read TGTGCCAGCTCACCTGTGACTAGCGGGGTGAACACCGGGGAGCTGTTTTTT. Its protein product is CASSPVTSGVNTGELFF.

This chain uses TRBV3-1 (or the pseudogene TRBV3-2) with TRBJ2-5; D is unclear. The CDR3 sequence is 12 residues long. The V and J ends lost 4 bases and 13 bases respectively, with 16 bases between them. Germline V lookup: CDR1 LGHDT, CDR2 YNNKEL (reference sequence). This CDR3 reads CASSRGSAHLYF. CDR3 bases: TGTGCCAGCAGCCGCGGATCGGCCCACCTGTACTTC.

V gene TRBV18 combines with J gene TRBJ1-2; 7 bases align to TRBD1. After removal of 6 bases from V and 3 bases from J, the junction contained 7 bases not matched to a gene. This CDR3 comprises 14 residues. CDR1 KGHSH and CDR2 LQKENI come from the germline V gene. This chain's CDR3 is CASSTGTADYGYTF. CDR3 nucleotide sequence: TGTGCCAGCTCCACAGGGACAGCGGACTATGGCTACACCTTC.

V and J are TRBV21-1 and TRBJ2-1; TRBD2 is taken as the D call from the table, unchecked against the DNA. TRBV21-1 is listed as a pseudogene. The CDR3 sequence is 18 residues long. CDR3 sequence reads: CASSKGTSGRASYNEQFF. The CDR3 region has the DNA TGTGCCAGCAGCAAGGGGACTAGCGGGAGGGCCTCCTACAATGAGCAGTTCTTC.

This clone was detected a few times. The J gene is TRBJ2-7, the V gene TRBV4-1; a weak D match, TRBD1 (5 bases). V was cut by 1 base and J by 4 bases, with 11 bases left in between. The germline CDR1 and CDR2 sequences are MGHRA and YSYEKL. The CDR3 covers 14 residues. CDR3 nucleotide sequence: TGCGCCAGCAGCCAAGCGGACACCAGATACGAGCAGTACTTC. Amino acid sequence: CASSQADTRYEQYF.

The chain carries TRBV25-1 and TRBJ2-7; a weak D match, TRBD2 (5 bases). There are 11 residues in the CDR3. The V end lost 7 bases, the J end lost 8 bases, and 12 bases lay between the germline ends. Germline V CDR1 and CDR2: MGHDK, SYGVNS. DNA for the CDR3: TGTGCCAGCACTTCCCAGCGGAAGCAGTACTTC. This gives the protein CASTSQRKQYF.

The V gene is TRBV5-5, the J gene TRBJ1-2; TRBD1 aligns across 7 bases. Trimming removed 5 bases from V and 4 bases from J; junction bases left unmatched: 14. This CDR3 has 16 residues. Germline V gene data show CDR1 as SGHKS and CDR2 as YYEKEE (reference sequence). CDR3 sequence (DNA): TGTGCCAGCAGGGGTGGGACAGAGAGGCTAGGCTATGGCTACACCTTC. This encodes CASRGGTERLGYGYTF.

V usage is TRBV6-2 or TRBV6-3 and J usage is TRBJ2-7; tentative D call: TRBD1 (5 bases). CDR1 and CDR2 from the germline V gene are MNHEY and SVGEGT. Deletions cut 7 bases from V and 7 bases from J, with 35 bases between. CDR3 length: 19 amino acids. As DNA, the CDR3 is TGTGCCAGCATCCCTTCAGGGCCACTATGGGCCGGTCCGCCTCGTGAGCAGTACTTC. Translated: CASIPSGPLWAGPPREQYF.

CDR3 residues: CASSSPPQGHTEAFF. The CDR3 bases are TGTGCCAGCAGTTCGCCCCCACAGGGGCACACTGAAGCTTTCTTT. The V and J genes are TRBV28 and TRBJ1-1; 7 bases are a match to TRBD1. Trimming at V came to 4 bases and at J to 3 bases, leaving 8 bases not matched to a gene. The CDR3 is 15 amino acids. Germline V lookup: CDR1 MDHEN, CDR2 SYDVKM.

The chain's CDR3 is CASSPRQGRADIGTKQYF. CDR3 sequence (DNA): TGTGCCAGCTCACCGAGGCAAGGCCGGGCGGATATAGGGACAAAGCAGTACTTC. The chain recombines TRBV18 with TRBJ2-7; tentatively, D is TRBD1 (6 bases). Germline loops: CDR1 KGHSH, CDR2 LQKENI. V was shortened by 3 bases and J by 8 bases, with 29 bases between the two germline ends. This CDR3 contains 18 residues.

The sample holds one count of this clone. The chain is built from TRBV28 and TRBJ1-2; 9 bases agree with TRBD1. This CDR3 region has 15 residues. V lost 3 bases to trimming and J lost 1 base; unmatched junction nucleotides: 3. The germline V gene has CDR1 MDHEN and CDR2 SYDVKM. This CDR3 is CASSFQDRGNYGYTF. The CDR3 DNA follows: TGTGCCAGCAGTTTTCAGGACAGGGGTAACTATGGCTACACCTTC.

The chain has TRBV28 and TRBJ1-2, with unresolved D. Per germline, CDR1 MDHEN and CDR2 SYDVKM. The germline V and J ends were trimmed by 2 bases and 8 bases, with 12 bases remaining between them. The CDR3 contains 13 residues. CDR3 in amino acids: CASSLEGWRGYTF. CDR3 in DNA: TGTGCCAGCAGTTTAGAAGGTTGGCGGGGCTACACCTTC.

This chain connects TRBV19 to TRBJ1-1; TRBD1 matches 7 bases. V dropped 4 bases and J dropped 6; count of bases not matched to a gene: 11. This CDR3 has 15 amino acids. From germline, CDR1 is LNHDA and CDR2 SQIVND (reference sequence). The CDR3 sequence is CASSSQGVPVAEAFF. DNA of the CDR3: TGTGCCAGTAGTAGTCAGGGGGTCCCGGTTGCTGAAGCTTTCTTT.

The rearrangement uses TRBV10-1 and TRBJ2-3; a weak D match, TRBD1 (6 bases). The CDR3 extends over 16 amino acids. The ends were cut back, 4 bases at V and 0 bases at J, with 14 bases in the middle. CDR1 is WNHNN, CDR2 SYGVQD, per germline (reference sequence). The CDR3 here is CASSGQANPSTDTQYF. The CDR3 nucleotides read TGCGCCAGCAGTGGACAGGCCAACCCTAGCACAGATACGCAGTATTTT.

The genes are TRBV6-5 and TRBJ2-7, with D perhaps matching TRBD1 (6 bases). The germline V gene has CDR1 MNHEY and CDR2 SVGAGI. The CDR3 has 12 amino acids. Trimming removed 10 bases from V and 2 bases from J, with 12 bases in between. The CDR3 bases are TGTGCCACCGAACAGGGACCCTACGAGCAGTACTTC. This translates into CATEQGPYEQYF.

A single count supports this clone. The J gene is TRBJ2-1, the V gene TRBV5-1, with 8 bases fitting TRBD2. Germline CDR1 reads SGHRS; CDR2 reads YFSETQ. V shed 3 bases, J shed 5 bases, and the junction held 10 bases outside the gene matches. The CDR3 contains 16 residues. CDR3 amino acids: CASSSRGESGNNEQFF. CDR3 nucleotide sequence: TGCGCCAGCAGCTCGCGGGGGGAAAGCGGTAACAATGAGCAGTTCTTC. Combining the CDR3 with reference TRBV5-1 and TRBJ2-1 gives the whole variable domain KAGVTQTPRYLIKTRGQQVTLSCSPISGHRSVSWYQQTPGQGLQFLFEYFSETQRNKGNFPGRFSGRQFSNSRSEMNVSTLELGDSALYLCASSSRGESGNNEQFFGPGTRLTVL.

This chain connects TRBV27 to TRBJ2-1; TRBD2 matches at 11 bases. The CDR3 loop spans 12 amino acids. J was trimmed by 10 bases and V by 9 bases; bases with no gene match: 5. Germline CDR1 and CDR2: MNHEY and SMNVEV (reference sequence). The CDR3: CASCGLAGEQFF. CDR3 coding DNA: TGTGCCAGTTGTGGACTAGCGGGCGAGCAGTTCTTC.

The V and J genes are TRBV6-6 and TRBJ2-5, with TRBD1 as a possible D gene (5 bases). The CDR3 consists of 14 residues. The germline CDR1 and CDR2 sequences are MNHNY and SVGAGI (reference sequence). The V end was cut by 2 bases, the J end by 4 bases, with 11 bases between. The CDR3 DNA reads as TGTGCCAGCAGTTACGGGGCCCACGGAGAGACCCAGTACTTC. The encoded protein is CASSYGAHGETQYF.

This chain joins TRBV6-1 and TRBJ1-6; D is ambiguous. This CDR3 is built from 15 residues. V was shortened by 2 bases and J by 9 bases, with 14 bases between the two germline ends. Germline V CDR1 and CDR2: MNHNS, SASEGT. The CDR3 spells CASSEQWLGGSPLHF. The DNA of the CDR3 is TGTGCCAGCAGTGAACAATGGCTGGGAGGTTCACCCCTCCACTTT.

The chain uses TRBV19 and TRBJ1-2; the match to TRBD1 covers 7 bases. Germline V lookup: CDR1 LNHDA, CDR2 SQIVND (reference sequence). This CDR3 region has 17 residues. V was pared by 3 bases and J by 3 bases, with 13 bases of the junction left unmatched. Here the CDR3 DNA reads TGTGCCAGTAGTATGAGGGGACAGCCAAAACTCGACTATGGCTACACCTTC. It yields the protein CASSMRGQPKLDYGYTF.

V and J are TRBV4-2 and TRBJ2-7; D unresolved. This CDR3 is built from 15 residues. Germline V gene lookup returns CDR1 LGHNA and CDR2 YNFKEQ. V was trimmed by 0 bases and J by 2 bases, leaving 11 bases between them. The CDR3 sequence is CASSQDLRRAYEQYF. The CDR3 DNA is TGTGCCAGCAGCCAAGATCTTCGGAGAGCCTACGAGCAGTACTTC.

This clone was observed once. The V gene is TRBV6-8, the J gene TRBJ2-5; unclear D gene. The CDR3 runs 15 residues. V was trimmed by 5 bases and J by 4 bases, leaving 17 bases between them. Germline CDR1 is MNHGY and CDR2 is SAAAGT. CDR3 in amino acids: CASSPPSLDIETQYF. The CDR3 bases are TGTGCCAGCAGTCCACCATCCCTAGATATAGAGACCCAGTACTTC.

As for this clone: Sequence at one end of the junction differs from germline and may be a read error. V and J are TRBV30 and TRBJ2-7; 8 bases are a match to TRBD1. The length of the CDR3 is 12 residues. Germline V gene data show CDR1 as GTSNPN and CDR2 as SVGIG (reference sequence). In nucleotides, the CDR3 is TGTGCCGGGAGGACAGGGTGGTACGAGCAGTACTTC. Encoded protein: CAGRTGWYEQYF.

The chain has TRBV7-9 and TRBJ2-2; 7 nucleotides match TRBD1. This CDR3 comprises 18 residues. Germline V gene data show CDR1 as SEHNR and CDR2 as FQNEAQ (reference sequence). V lost 5 bases, J lost 4 bases, and 16 bases stayed unmatched. The CDR3 region is CASSQIKNRGIGTGELFF. The CDR3 nucleotides are TGTGCCAGCAGCCAGATTAAGAACAGGGGAATTGGCACCGGGGAGCTGTTTTTT.